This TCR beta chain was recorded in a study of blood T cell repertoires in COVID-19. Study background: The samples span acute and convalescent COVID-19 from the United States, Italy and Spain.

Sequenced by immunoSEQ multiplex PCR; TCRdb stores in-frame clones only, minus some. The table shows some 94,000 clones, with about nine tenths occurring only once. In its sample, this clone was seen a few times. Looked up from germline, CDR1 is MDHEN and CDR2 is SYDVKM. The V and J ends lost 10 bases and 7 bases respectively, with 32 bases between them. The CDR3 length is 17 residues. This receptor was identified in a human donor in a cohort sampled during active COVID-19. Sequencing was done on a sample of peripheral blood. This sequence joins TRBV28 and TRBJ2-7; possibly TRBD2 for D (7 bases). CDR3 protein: CATRGAPSRGASGEQYF. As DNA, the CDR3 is TGTGCCACCCGGGGGGCCCCATCTCGCGGAGCTTCTGGAGAGCAGTACTTC.